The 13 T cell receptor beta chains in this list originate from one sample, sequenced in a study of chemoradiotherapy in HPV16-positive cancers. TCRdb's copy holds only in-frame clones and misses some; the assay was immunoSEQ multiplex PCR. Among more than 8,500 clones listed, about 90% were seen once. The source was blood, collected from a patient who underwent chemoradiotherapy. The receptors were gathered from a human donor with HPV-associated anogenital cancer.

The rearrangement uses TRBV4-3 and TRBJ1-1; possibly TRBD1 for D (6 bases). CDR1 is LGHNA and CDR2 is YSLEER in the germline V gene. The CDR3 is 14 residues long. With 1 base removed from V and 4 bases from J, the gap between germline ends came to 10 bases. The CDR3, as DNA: TGCGCCAGCAGCCAAGGGGGGACAAGCACTGAAGCTTTCTTT. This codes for CASSQGGTSTEAFF.

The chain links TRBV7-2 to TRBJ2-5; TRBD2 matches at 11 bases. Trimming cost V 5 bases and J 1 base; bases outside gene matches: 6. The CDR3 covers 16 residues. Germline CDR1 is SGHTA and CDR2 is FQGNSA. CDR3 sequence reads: CASSILAGGGQETQYF. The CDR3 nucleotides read TGTGCCAGCAGCATATTAGCGGGGGGGGGCCAAGAGACCCAGTACTTC.

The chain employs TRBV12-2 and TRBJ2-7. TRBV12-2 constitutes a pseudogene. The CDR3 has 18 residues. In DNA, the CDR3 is TGTGCAAGTCGCTTAGAGGCGGTCCCGGGGGCTAATACGTACGAGCAGTACTTC. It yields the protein CASRLEAVPGANTYEQYF.

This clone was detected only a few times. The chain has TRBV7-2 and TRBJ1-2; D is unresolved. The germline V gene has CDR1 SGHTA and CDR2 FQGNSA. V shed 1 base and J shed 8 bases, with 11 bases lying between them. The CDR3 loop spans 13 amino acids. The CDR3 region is CASSLDNRGGYTF. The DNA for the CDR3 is TGTGCCAGCAGCTTAGATAACAGAGGGGGCTACACCTTC.

CDR3 bases: TGTGCCAGCAGTGATAGGGGGCTCGGAGCTTTCTTT. This sequence encodes CASSDRGLGAFF. The V call is TRBV2, the J call TRBJ1-1; 7 bases are shared with TRBD1. Germline values: CDR1 SNHLY, CDR2 FYNNEI. Trimming took 3 bases from V and 10 from J; bases not matched to a gene: 5. This CDR3 region has 12 residues.

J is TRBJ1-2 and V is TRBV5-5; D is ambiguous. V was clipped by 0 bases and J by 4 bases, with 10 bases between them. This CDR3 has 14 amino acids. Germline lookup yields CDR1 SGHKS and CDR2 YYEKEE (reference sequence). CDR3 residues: CASSLEDFLYGYTF. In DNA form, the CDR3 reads TGTGCCAGCAGCTTGGAGGACTTCCTCTATGGCTACACCTTC. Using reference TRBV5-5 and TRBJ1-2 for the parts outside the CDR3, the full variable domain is DAGVTQSPTHLIKTRGQQVTLRCSPISGHKSVSWYQQVLGQGPQFIFQYYEKEERGRGNFPDRFSARQFPNYSSELNVNALLLGDSALYLCASSLEDFLYGYTFGSGTRLTVV.

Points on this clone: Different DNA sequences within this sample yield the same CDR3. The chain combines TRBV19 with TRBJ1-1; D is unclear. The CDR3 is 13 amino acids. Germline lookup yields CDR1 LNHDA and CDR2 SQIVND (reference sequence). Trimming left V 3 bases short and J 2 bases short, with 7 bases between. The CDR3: CASSISVNTEAFF. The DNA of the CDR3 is TGTGCCAGTAGTATTTCAGTTAACACTGAAGCTTTCTTT. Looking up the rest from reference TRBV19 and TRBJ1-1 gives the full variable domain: DGGITQSPKYLFRKEGQNVTLSCEQNLNHDAMYWYRQDPGQGLRLIYYSQIVNDFQKGDIAEGYSVSREKKESFPLTVTSAQKNPTAFYLCASSISVNTEAFFGQGTRLTVV.

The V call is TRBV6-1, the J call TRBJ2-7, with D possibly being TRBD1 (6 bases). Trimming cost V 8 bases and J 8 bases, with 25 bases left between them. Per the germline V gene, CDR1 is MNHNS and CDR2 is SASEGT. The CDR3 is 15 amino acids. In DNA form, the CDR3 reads TGTGCCAGCGCCCCGAAGGCCAGGGGTAATAGTCAGCAGTACGTC. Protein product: CASAPKARGNSQQYV.

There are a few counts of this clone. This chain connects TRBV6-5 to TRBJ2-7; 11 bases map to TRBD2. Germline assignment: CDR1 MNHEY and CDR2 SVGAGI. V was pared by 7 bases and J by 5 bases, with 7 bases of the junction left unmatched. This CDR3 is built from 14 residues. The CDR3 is CASTVAGGVNEQYF. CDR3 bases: TGTGCCAGCACCGTAGCGGGGGGGGTCAACGAGCAGTACTTC.

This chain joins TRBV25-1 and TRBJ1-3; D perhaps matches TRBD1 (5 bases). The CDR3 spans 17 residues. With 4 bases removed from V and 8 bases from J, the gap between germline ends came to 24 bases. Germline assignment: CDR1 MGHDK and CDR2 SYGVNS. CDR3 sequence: CASSGPQTKPARDTIYF. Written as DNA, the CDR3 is TGTGCCAGCAGTGGCCCCCAGACGAAACCGGCCAGGGACACCATATATTTT.

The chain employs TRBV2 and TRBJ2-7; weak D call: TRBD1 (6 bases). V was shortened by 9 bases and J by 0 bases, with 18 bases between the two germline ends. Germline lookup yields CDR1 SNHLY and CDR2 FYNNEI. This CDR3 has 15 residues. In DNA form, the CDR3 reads TGTGCCAGGCAACCCCGGGACACGAGCTCCTACGAGCAGTACTTC. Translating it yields CARQPRDTSSYEQYF.

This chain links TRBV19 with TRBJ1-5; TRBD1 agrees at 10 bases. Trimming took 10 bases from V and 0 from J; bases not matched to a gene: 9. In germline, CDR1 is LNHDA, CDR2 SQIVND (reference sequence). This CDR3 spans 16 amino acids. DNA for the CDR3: TGTGCCACTTCGGACAGGGGGATCAATAGCAATCAGCCCCAGCATTTT. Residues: CATSDRGINSNQPQHF.

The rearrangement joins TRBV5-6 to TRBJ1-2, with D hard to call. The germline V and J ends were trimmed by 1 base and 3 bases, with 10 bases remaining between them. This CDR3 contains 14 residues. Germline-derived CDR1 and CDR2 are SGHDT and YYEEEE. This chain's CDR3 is CASSLTGVHYGYTF. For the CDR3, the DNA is TGTGCCAGCAGCTTGACCGGGGTACACTATGGCTACACCTTC.